This record concerns one T cell receptor beta chain sequence. Original handling: The authors estimated nucleated cell counts from reference gene primer amplification. TCRdb keeps only in-frame clones here, not all; method: immunoSEQ multiplex PCR. V and J calls and clone size follow that table, whereas D and trimming were derived from the DNA. Here the sample spans about 94,000 clones, approximately 84% being singletons. The sample is drawn from a study of blood T cell repertoires in COVID-19. The sequence came from a man aged 55 to 70 with acute or convalescent COVID-19. The sample taken for sequencing was peripheral blood.

DNA of the CDR3: TGTGCCAGCAGCCAAGGAGGGACACTCACCTACGAGCAGTACTTC. This sequence encodes CASSQGGTLTYEQYF. This chain links TRBV4-2 with TRBJ2-7, with D perhaps TRBD1 (6 bases). CDR3 size: 15 residues. Deletions cut 1 base from V and 2 bases from J, with 12 bases between. Germline-derived CDR1 and CDR2 are LGHNA and YNFKEQ.